This TCR beta chain comes out of a study of blood T cell repertoires in COVID-19. Under the authors' procedure: Cell counts per sample came from amplifying reference gene primers. Method: immunoSEQ multiplex PCR; TCRdb's copy keeps in-frame clones and lacks some. The V and J calls and clone size were taken over from that table, and D and trimming were inferred from the DNA. The table shows roughly 200,000 clones, with approximately 80% occurring only once. Only one count was recorded for this clone. The CDR3 covers 11 residues. V lost 1 base and J 9 bases, leaving 7 bases between the germline ends. CDR1 is SEHNR and CDR2 is FQNEAQ in the germline V gene (reference sequence).

The source material was peripheral blood. This TCR was sampled from a man in his sixties with acute or convalescent COVID-19. The rearrangement links TRBV7-9 to TRBJ2-7; possible D gene TRBD2, 5 bases. The CDR3: CASSLVGMQYF. CDR3 nucleotides: TGTGCCAGCAGCTTAGTCGGGATGCAGTACTTC.